Listed below are T cell receptor beta chains from one sample, sequenced in a study of blood T cell repertoires in COVID-19. TCRdb keeps only in-frame clones here, not all; method: immunoSEQ multiplex PCR. The sample includes about 370,000 clones, 80% to 90% of them seen just once. Sequenced sample: PBMCs or T cells enriched from blood (not recorded which). These receptors all come from a man between 18 and 29 years old who had recovered from COVID-19. Both conserved end residues are part of each CDR3. The order of the fields is J gene, V gene, clone size, D gene, CDR3 protein, CDR3 DNA. A D gene is named only where the DNA matches it firmly. Part of the rows lack a size; the others show once, few, many or a class for expanded clones.

TRBJ2-2	TRBV27	few	.	CASSPSPGGELFF	TGTGCCAGCAGCCCATCCCCAGGGGGGGAGCTGTTTTTT
TRBJ1-1	TRBV15	once	.	CATSRDRTVNTEAFF	TGTGCCACCAGCAGAGATCGGACAGTGAACACTGAAGCTTTCTTT
TRBJ1-5	TRBV24-1	.	.	CATSDLGGGGAQPQHF	TGTGCCACCAGTGATTTAGGGGGAGGGGGGGCCCAGCCCCAGCATTTT
TRBJ1-5	TRBV4-3	.	.	CASSPEAGGQPQHF	TGCGCCAGCAGCCCCGAGGCGGGTGGACAGCCCCAGCATTTT
TRBJ1-5	TRBV12-5	.	.	CASGPSLGSNQPQHF	TGTGCTAGTGGTCCATCTCTAGGTAGCAATCAGCCCCAGCATTTT
TRBJ2-7	TRBV27	.	TRBD1	CASSLKGGPHEQYF	TGTGCCAGCAGTTTAAAAGGGGGCCCCCACGAGCAGTACTTC
TRBJ1-2	TRBV28	once	TRBD1	CASSQSGTGNYGYTF	TGTGCCAGCAGTCAATCCGGGACAGGGAACTATGGCTACACCTTC
TRBJ2-7	TRBV19	.	TRBD1	CASSPSPQGVMAYEQYF	TGTGCCAGTAGTCCCTCCCCCCAGGGGGTAATGGCCTACGAGCAGTACTTC
TRBJ1-3	TRBV7-6	.	.	CASSSSSGNTIYF	TGTGCCAGCAGCTCCAGCTCTGGAAACACCATATATTTT
TRBJ2-1	TRBV25-1	.	TRBD2	CASSPVAGANNEQFF	TGTGCCAGCAGTCCGGTGGCGGGAGCTAACAATGAGCAGTTCTTC
TRBJ1-5	TRBV7-8	.	.	CASSSRDYRNQPQHF	TGTGCCAGCAGCAGCCGGGACTATCGCAATCAGCCCCAGCATTTT
TRBJ2-7	TRBV7-8	once	TRBD1	CASSLRTGISYEQYF	TGTGCCAGCAGCTTACGGACAGGTATCTCCTACGAGCAGTACTTC
TRBJ1-1	TRBV28	.	.	CASSWPKQGKYTEAFF	TGTGCCAGCAGTTGGCCGAAACAGGGCAAGTACACTGAAGCTTTCTTT
TRBJ2-2	TRBV4-3	.	TRBD2	CASSQVQTSGSAWELFF	TGCGCCAGCAGCCAAGTTCAGACTAGCGGGAGCGCCTGGGAGCTGTTTTTT
TRBJ2-5	TRBV6-5	.	.	CASSALVQETQYF	TGTGCCAGCTCAGCACTAGTTCAAGAGACCCAGTACTTC
TRBJ2-6	TRBV5-1	.	.	CASRPRAGVGAGANVLTF	TGCGCCAGCAGGCCCAGGGCAGGGGTTGGTGCGGGGGCCAACGTCCTGACTTTC
TRBJ2-7	TRBV4-3	few	TRBD2	CASSQDVGTSGTYEQYF	TGCGCCAGCAGCCAAGATGTAGGGACTAGCGGGACCTACGAGCAGTACTTC
TRBJ2-2	TRBV4-3	.	TRBD1	CASSQDRGPGGELFF	TGCGCCAGCAGCCAAGACAGGGGGCCCGGGGGGGAGCTGTTTTTT
TRBJ2-7	TRBV7-2	once	TRBD2	CASSFSRAGGYEQYF	TGTGCCAGCAGCTTCTCTCGAGCGGGGGGCTACGAGCAGTACTTC
TRBJ1-4	TRBV7-9	.	TRBD1	CASSPLQGAKAATNEKLFF	TGTGCCAGCAGCCCTTTACAGGGGGCAAAAGCTGCAACTAATGAAAAACTGTTTTTT
TRBJ1-6	TRBV19	.	.	CASSVYRVHSPLHF	TGTGCCAGTAGTGTTTACAGGGTTCATTCACCCCTCCACTTT
TRBJ1-4	TRBV5-5	.	.	CASSLAGGTNEKLFF	TGTGCCAGCAGCTTGGCGGGGGGTACTAATGAAAAACTGTTTTTT
TRBJ2-3	TRBV6-6	once	TRBD2	CASSSLPGGPDTQYF	TGTGCCAGCAGTTCCCTCCCGGGAGGGCCTGATACGCAGTATTTT
TRBJ2-7	TRBV5-5	.	TRBD1	CASTRRDRNYEQYF	TGTGCCAGCACCCGCCGGGACAGGAATTACGAGCAGTACTTC
TRBJ1-6	TRBV14	.	.	CAGNERAHNSPLHF	TGTGCCGGTAACGAGAGGGCCCACAATTCACCCCTCCACTTT
TRBJ1-2	TRBV3-1/TRBV3-2	.	.	CASSQVEGDNYGYTF	TGTGCCAGCAGCCAAGTCGAAGGAGATAACTATGGCTACACCTTC
TRBJ2-1	TRBV2	.	TRBD2	CASSESSGGVPYNEQFF	TGTGCCAGCAGTGAATCGTCGGGGGGAGTCCCCTACAATGAGCAGTTCTTC
TRBJ2-5	TRBV7-2	.	TRBD2	CASSLTSGPQETQYF	TGTGCCAGCAGCTTAACTAGCGGACCCCAAGAGACCCAGTACTTC
TRBJ1-1	TRBV11-1	.	.	CASSLSFSNTEAFF	TGTGCCAGCAGCTTATCTTTCAGTAACACTGAAGCTTTCTTT
TRBJ2-1	TRBV2	.	TRBD2	CASRAGTSGGNEQFF	TGTGCCAGCAGGGCCGGGACTAGCGGGGGGAATGAGCAGTTCTTC
TRBJ2-1	TRBV3-1/TRBV3-2	.	TRBD1	CASSQGTGVYNEQFF	TGTGCCAGCAGCCAAGGGACAGGGGTCTACAATGAGCAGTTCTTC
TRBJ2-3	TRBV6-4	.	.	CASSDGGGRSDTQYF	TGTGCCAGCAGTGACGGGGGGGGCAGATCAGATACGCAGTATTTT
TRBJ2-2	TRBV24-1	once	TRBD1	CATQGQGASGELFF	TGTGCCACCCAGGGACAGGGAGCATCCGGGGAGCTGTTTTTT
TRBJ1-2	TRBV9	.	.	CASSPGNYGYTF	TGTGCCAGCTCCCCGGGGAACTATGGCTACACCTTC
TRBJ2-2	TRBV6-4	few	TRBD2	CASSDTTSGRVSTGELFF	TGTGCCAGCAGTGACACAACTAGCGGGAGGGTATCGACCGGGGAGCTGTTTTTT
TRBJ1-2	TRBV6-5	.	.	CASSSPSGGRVYTF	TGTGCCAGCAGTTCCCCGTCGGGGGGGCGAGTCTACACCTTC
TRBJ1-4	TRBV5-8	.	.	CASSLALTPKLFF	TGTGCCAGCAGCTTGGCTCTCACACCCAAACTGTTTTTT
TRBJ2-5	TRBV5-1	.	.	CASSVTGEETQYF	TGCGCCAGCAGCGTAACGGGAGAAGAGACCCAGTACTTC
TRBJ2-1	TRBV27	.	TRBD2	CASESAGAGHNEQFF	TGTGCCAGCGAGAGTGCGGGAGCGGGGCACAATGAGCAGTTCTTC
TRBJ1-1	TRBV5-1	once	.	CASSLYAGDTEAFF	TGCGCCAGCAGCTTGTATGCGGGAGACACTGAAGCTTTCTTT
TRBJ1-1	TRBV7-8	.	.	CASQTYTEAFF	TGTGCCAGTCAGACTTACACTGAAGCTTTCTTT
TRBJ2-4	TRBV10-3	.	.	CAISESGTYGDIQYF	TGTGCCATCAGTGAATCCGGGACATATGGGGACATTCAGTACTTC
TRBJ1-2	TRBV12-3/TRBV12-4	.	.	CASSSQEGGYTF	TGTGCCAGCAGTTCTCAGGAGGGTGGCTACACCTTC
TRBJ1-6	TRBV7-8	.	.	CASRLPGGDNSPLHF	TGTGCCAGCAGATTGCCCGGGGGGGATAATTCACCCCTCCACTTT
TRBJ2-5	TRBV11-2	.	.	CASSLEVGTQYF	TGTGCCAGCAGCTTAGAGGTCGGGACCCAGTACTTC
TRBJ1-4	TRBV10-3	.	.	CAISKDRLNEKLFF	TGTGCCATCAGTAAGGACAGACTTAATGAAAAACTGTTTTTT
TRBJ2-1	TRBV4-3	.	TRBD1	CASSPQTGPFNEQFF	TGCGCCAGCAGTCCCCAGACAGGGCCCTTCAATGAGCAGTTCTTC
TRBJ1-1	TRBV21-1	once	.	CASRGGSMGSTEAFF	TGTGCCAGCAGGGGGGGAAGTATGGGTTCCACTGAAGCTTTCTTT
TRBJ1-2	TRBV10-3	.	TRBD1	CAIGQTGVSGYTF	TGTGCCATCGGGCAAACAGGGGTGTCTGGCTACACCTTC